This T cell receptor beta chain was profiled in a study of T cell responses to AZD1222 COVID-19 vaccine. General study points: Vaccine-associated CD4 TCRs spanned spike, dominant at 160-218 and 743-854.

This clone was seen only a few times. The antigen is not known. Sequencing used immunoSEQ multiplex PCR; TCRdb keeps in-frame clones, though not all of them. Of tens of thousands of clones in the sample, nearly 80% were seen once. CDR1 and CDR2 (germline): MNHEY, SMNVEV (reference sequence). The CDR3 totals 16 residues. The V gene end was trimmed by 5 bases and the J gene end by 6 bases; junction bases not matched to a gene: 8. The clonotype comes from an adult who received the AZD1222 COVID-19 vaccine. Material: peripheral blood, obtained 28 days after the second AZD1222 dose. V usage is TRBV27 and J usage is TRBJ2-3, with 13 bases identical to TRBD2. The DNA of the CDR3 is TGTGCCAGCAGTCCCGGACTAGCGGGAGCTCGGGATACGCAGTATTTT. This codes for CASSPGLAGARDTQYF.